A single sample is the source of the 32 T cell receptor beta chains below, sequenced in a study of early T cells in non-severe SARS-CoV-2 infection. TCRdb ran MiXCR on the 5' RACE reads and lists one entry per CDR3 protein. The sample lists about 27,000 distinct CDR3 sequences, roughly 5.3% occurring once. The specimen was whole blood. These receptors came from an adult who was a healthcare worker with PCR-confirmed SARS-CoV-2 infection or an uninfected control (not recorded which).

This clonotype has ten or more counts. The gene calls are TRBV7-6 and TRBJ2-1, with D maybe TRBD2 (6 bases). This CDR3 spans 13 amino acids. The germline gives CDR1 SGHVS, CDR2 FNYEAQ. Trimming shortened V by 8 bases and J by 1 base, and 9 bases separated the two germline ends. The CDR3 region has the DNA TGTGCCAGCGGCGGGGATTCCTACAATGAGCAGTTCTTC. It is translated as CASGGDSYNEQFF.

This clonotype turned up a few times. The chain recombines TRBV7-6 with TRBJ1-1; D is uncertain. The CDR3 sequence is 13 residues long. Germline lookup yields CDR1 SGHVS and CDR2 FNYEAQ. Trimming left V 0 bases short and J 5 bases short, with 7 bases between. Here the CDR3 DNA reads TGTGCCAGCAGCTTAGCCGGGGTAACTGAAGCTTTCTTT. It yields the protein CASSLAGVTEAFF.

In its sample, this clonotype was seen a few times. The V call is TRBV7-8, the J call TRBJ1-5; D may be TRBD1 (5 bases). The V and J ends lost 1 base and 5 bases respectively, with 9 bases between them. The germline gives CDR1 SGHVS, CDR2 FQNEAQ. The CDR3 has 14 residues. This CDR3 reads CASSLGGADQPQHF. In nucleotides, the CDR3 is TGTGCCAGCAGCTTAGGAGGGGCCGATCAGCCCCAGCATTTT.

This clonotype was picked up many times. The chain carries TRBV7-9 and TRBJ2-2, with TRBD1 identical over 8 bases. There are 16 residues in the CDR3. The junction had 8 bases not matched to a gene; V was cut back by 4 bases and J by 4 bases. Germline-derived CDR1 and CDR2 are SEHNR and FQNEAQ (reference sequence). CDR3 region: CASSSTGVGGTGELFF. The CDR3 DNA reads TGTGCCAGCAGCTCGACAGGGGTCGGTGGCACCGGGGAGCTGTTTTTT.

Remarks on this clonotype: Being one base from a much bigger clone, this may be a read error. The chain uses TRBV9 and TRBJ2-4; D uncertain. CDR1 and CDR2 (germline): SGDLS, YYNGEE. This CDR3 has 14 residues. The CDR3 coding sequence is TGTGCCAGCAGCGAGGCCGTAGCCAAAGACATTCAGTACTTC. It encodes CASSEAVAKDIQYF.

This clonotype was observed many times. The CDR3 sequence: CASSPGGMREAFF. In nucleotides, the CDR3 is TGTGCCAGCTCGCCAGGGGGTATGAGGGAAGCTTTCTTT. This chain joins TRBV18 and TRBJ1-1; 7 nucleotides match TRBD1. V lost 6 bases to trimming and J lost 8 bases; unmatched junction nucleotides: 9. The CDR3 spans 13 residues. Germline V gene data show CDR1 as KGHSH and CDR2 as LQKENI.

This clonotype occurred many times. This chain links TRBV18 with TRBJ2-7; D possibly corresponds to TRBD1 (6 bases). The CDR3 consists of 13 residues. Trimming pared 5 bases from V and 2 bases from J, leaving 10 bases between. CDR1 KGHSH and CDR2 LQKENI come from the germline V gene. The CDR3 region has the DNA TGTGCCAGCTCAATTGGGGGCCCCTACGAGCAGTACTTC. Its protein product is CASSIGGPYEQYF.

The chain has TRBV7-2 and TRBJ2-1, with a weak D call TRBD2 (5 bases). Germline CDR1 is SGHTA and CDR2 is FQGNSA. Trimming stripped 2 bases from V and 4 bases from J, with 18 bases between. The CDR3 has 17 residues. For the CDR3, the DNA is TGTGCCAGCAGCTTATCGGTTGGGCTAGCATCTTACAATGAGCAGTTCTTC. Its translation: CASSLSVGLASYNEQFF.

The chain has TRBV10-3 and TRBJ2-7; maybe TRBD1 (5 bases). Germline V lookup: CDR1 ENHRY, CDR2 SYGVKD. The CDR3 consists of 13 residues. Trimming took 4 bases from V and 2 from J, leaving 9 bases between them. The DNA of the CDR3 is TGTGCCATCAGTGCACAGGTCACCTACGAGCAGTACTTC. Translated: CAISAQVTYEQYF.

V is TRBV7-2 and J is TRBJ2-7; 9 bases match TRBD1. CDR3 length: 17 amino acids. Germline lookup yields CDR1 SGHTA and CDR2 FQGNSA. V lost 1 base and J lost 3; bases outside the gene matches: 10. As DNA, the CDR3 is TGTGCCAGCAGCTTAGGGCCCCCCGGGACAGGGAACTACGAGCAGTACTTC. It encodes CASSLGPPGTGNYEQYF.

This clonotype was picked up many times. The CDR3 nucleotides read TGTGCCACCAGCAGAGATCTCCCATACGAGCAGTACTTC. Translation gives CATSRDLPYEQYF. The chain recombines TRBV15 with TRBJ2-7; D call uncertain. This CDR3 has 13 amino acids. CDR1 is LNHNV, CDR2 YYDKDF, per germline (reference sequence). The germline V and J ends were trimmed by 0 bases and 4 bases, with 7 bases remaining between them.

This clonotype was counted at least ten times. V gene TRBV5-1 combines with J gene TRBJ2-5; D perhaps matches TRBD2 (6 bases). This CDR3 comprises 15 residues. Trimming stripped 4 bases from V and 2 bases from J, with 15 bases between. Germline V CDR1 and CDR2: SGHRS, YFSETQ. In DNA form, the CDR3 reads TGCGCCAGCAGCCCCTCGACTGGGGGGCAAGAGACCCAGTACTTC. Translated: CASSPSTGGQETQYF.

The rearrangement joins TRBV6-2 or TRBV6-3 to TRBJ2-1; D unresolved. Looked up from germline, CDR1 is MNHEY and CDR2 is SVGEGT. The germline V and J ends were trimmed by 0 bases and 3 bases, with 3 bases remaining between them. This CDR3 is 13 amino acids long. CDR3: CASSYSDYNEQFF. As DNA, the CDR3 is TGTGCCAGCAGTTACTCGGACTACAATGAGCAGTTCTTC.

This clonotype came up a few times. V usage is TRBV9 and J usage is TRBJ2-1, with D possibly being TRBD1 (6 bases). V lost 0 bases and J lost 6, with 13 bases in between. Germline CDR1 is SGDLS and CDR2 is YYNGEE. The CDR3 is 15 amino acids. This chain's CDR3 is CASSVALDSFNEQFF. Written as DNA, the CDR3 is TGTGCCAGCAGCGTAGCTTTGGACAGTTTCAATGAGCAGTTCTTC.

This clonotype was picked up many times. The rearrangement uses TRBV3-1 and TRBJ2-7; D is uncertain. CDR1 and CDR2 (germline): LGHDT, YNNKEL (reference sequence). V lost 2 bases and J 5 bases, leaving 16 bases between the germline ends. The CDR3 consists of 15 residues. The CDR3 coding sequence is TGTGCCAGCAGCCAATCCGGAGTTAACGTAGACGAGCAGTACTTC. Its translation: CASSQSGVNVDEQYF.

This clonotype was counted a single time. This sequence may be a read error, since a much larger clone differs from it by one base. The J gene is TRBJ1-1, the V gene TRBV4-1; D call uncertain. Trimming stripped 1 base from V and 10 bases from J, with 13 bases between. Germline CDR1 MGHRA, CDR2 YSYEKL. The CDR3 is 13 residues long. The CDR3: CASSQGSTLGAFF. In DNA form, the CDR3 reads TGCGCCAGCAGCCAAGGATCCACGCTCGGAGCTTTCTTT.

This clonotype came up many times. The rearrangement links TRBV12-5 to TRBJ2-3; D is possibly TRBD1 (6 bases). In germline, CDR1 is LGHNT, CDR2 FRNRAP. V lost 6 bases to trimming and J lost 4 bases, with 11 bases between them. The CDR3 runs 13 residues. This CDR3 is CASGQGMADTQYF. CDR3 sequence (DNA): TGTGCTAGTGGCCAGGGGATGGCAGATACGCAGTATTTT. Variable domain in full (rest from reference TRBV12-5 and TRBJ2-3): DARVTQTPRHKVTEMGQEVTMRCQPILGHNTVFWYRQTMMQGLELLAYFRNRAPLDDSGMPKDRFSAEMPDATLATLKIQPSEPRDSAVYFCASGQGMADTQYFGPGTRLTVL.

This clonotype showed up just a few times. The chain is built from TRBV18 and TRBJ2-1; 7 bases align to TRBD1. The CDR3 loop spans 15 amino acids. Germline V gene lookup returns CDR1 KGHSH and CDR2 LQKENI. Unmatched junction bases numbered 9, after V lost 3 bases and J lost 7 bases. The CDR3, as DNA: TGTGCCAGCTCACCTATACAGGGGTCCCAAAATGAGCAGTTCTTC. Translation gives CASSPIQGSQNEQFF.

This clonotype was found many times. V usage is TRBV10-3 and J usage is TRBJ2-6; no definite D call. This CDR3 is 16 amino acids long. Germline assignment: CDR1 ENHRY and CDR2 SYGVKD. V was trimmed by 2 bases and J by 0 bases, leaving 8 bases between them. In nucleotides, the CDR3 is TGTGCCATCAGTGAGGGCCACAACTCTGGGGCCAACGTCCTGACTTTC. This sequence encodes CAISEGHNSGANVLTF.

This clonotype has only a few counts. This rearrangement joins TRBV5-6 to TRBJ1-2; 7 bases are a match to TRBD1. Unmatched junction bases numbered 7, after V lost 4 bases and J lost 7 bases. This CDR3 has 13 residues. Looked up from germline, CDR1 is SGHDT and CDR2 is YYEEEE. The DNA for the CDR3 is TGTGCCAGCAGCCCCCCCGGACAGGTTGGCTACACCTTC. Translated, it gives CASSPPGQVGYTF.

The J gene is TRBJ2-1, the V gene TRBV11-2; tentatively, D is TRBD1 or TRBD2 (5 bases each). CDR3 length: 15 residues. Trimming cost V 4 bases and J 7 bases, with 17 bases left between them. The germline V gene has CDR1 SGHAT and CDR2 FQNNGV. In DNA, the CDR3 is TGTGCCAGCAGCTCCGGGACCCCCCTCCAGAATGAGCAGTTCTTC. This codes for CASSSGTPLQNEQFF.

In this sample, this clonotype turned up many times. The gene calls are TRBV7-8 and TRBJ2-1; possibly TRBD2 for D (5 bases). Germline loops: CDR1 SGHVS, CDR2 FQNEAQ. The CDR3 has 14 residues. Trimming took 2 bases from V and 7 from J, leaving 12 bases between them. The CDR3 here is CASSLSRDLNEQFF. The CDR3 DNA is TGTGCCAGCAGCTTATCCCGGGATTTGAATGAGCAGTTCTTC.

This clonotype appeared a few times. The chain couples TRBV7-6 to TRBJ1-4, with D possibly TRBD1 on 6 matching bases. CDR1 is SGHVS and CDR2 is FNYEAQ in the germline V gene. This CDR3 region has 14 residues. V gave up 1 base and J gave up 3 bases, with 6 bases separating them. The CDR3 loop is CASSLDRANEKLFF. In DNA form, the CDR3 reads TGTGCCAGCAGCTTAGACAGGGCTAATGAAAAACTGTTTTTT.

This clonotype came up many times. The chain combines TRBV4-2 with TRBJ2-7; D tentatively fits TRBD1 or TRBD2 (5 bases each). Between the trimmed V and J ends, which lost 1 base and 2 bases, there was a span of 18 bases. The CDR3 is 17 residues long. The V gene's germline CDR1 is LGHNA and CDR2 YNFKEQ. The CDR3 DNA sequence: TGTGCCAGCAGCCAAGCCTTCTGGGACCGCTCAACCTACGAGCAGTACTTC. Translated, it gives CASSQAFWDRSTYEQYF.

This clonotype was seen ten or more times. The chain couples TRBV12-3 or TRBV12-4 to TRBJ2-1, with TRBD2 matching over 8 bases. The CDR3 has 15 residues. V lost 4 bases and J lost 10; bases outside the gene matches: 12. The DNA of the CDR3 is TGTGCCAGCAGTTCATCCGGGACTAGTATTCACGAGCAGTTCTTC. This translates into CASSSSGTSIHEQFF.

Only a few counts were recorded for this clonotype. The CDR3 bases are TGCGCCAGCCTAAAAACTACAGGGAATTTCTCACCCCTCCACTTT. It codes for CASLKTTGNFSPLHF. The chain carries TRBV10-2 and TRBJ1-6; D is perhaps TRBD1 (6 bases). Germline CDR1 WSHSY, CDR2 SAAADI. V was cut by 8 bases and J by 10 bases, with 21 bases left in between. This CDR3 contains 15 residues.

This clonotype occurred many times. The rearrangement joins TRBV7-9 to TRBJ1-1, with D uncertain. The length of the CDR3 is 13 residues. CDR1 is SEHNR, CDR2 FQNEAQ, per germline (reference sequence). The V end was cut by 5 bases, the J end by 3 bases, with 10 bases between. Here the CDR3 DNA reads TGTGCCAGCAGCCCACCCCTGGACACTGAAGCTTTCTTT. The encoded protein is CASSPPLDTEAFF.

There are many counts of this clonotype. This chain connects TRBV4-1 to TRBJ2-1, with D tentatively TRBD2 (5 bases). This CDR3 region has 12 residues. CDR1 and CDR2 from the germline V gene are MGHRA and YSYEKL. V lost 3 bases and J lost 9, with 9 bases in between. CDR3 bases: TGCGCCAGCAGCCACCTAGCCCGTGAGCAGTTCTTC. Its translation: CASSHLAREQFF.

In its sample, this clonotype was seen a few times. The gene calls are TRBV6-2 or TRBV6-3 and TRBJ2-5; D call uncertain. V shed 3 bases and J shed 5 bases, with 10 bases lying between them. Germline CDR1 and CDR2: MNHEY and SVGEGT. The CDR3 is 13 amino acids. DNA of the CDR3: TGTGCCAGCAGTTATCGTTCGGAGGAGACCCAGTACTTC. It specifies CASSYRSEETQYF.

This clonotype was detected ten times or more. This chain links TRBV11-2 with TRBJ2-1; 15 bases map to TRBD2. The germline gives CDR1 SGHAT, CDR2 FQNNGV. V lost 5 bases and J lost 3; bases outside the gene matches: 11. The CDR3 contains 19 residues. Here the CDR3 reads CASSPLPGLAGGHYNEQFF. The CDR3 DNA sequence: TGTGCCAGCAGCCCATTACCGGGACTAGCGGGGGGCCACTACAATGAGCAGTTCTTC.

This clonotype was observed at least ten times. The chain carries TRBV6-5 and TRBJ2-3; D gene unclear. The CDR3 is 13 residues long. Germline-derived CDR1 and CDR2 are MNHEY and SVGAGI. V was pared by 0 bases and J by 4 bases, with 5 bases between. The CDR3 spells CASSYSGPDTQYF. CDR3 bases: TGTGCCAGCAGTTACTCAGGCCCAGATACGCAGTATTTT.

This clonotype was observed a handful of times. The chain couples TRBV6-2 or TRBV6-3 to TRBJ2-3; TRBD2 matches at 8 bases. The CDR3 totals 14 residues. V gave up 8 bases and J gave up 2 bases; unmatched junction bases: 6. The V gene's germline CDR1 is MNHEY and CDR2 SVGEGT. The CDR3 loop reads CASQDGGATDTQYF. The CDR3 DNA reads TGTGCCAGCCAAGACGGGGGGGCCACAGATACGCAGTATTTT.